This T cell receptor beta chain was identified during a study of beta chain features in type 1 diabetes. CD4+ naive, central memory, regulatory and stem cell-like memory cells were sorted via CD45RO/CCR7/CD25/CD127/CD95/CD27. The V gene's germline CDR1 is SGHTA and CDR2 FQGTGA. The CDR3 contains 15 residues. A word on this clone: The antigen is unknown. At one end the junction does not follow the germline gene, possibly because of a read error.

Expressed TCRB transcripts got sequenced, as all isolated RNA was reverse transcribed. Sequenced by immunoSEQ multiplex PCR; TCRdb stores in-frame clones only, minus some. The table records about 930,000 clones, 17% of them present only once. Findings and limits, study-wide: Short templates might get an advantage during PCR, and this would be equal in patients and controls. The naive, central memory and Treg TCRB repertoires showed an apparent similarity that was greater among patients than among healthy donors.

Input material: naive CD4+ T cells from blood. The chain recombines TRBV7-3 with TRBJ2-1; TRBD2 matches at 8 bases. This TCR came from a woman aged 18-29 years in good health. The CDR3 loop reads CASSQGLVLQAEQLF. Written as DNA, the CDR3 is TGTGCCAGCAGCCAGGGACTAGTGTTGCAGGCTGAGCAGCTCTTC.